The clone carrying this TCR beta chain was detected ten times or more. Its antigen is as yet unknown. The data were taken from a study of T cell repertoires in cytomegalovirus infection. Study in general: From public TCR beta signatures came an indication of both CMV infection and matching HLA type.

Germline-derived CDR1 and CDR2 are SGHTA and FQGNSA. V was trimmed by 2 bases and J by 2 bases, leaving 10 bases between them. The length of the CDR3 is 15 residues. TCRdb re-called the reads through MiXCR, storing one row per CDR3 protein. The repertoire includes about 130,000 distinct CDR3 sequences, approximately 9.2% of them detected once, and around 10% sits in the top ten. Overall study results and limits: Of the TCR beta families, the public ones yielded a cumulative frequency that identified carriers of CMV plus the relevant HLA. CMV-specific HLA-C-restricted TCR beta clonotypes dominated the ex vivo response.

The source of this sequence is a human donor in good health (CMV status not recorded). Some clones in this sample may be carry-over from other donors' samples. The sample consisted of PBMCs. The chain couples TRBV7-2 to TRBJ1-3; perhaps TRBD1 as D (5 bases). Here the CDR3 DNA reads TGTGCCAGCAGCTTAAGGCGGGGCACTGGAAACACCATATATTTT. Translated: CASSLRRGTGNTIYF.